These 27 T cell receptor beta chains share one sample of origin, sequenced in a study of T cell responses to AZD1222 COVID-19 vaccine. Sequenced by immunoSEQ multiplex PCR; TCRdb stores in-frame clones only, minus some. Counted here are 150,000 to 250,000 clones, just over 90% occurring once; the ten biggest clones make up nearly 3.5%. The source was peripheral blood, collected 28 days after the second AZD1222 dose. The receptors here all came from an adult who received the AZD1222 COVID-19 vaccine.

The chain carries TRBV29-1 and TRBJ2-7, with TRBD2 matching 10 bases. Germline assignment: CDR1 SQVTM and CDR2 ANQGSEA. The trim removed 6 bases at V and 7 bases at J, leaving 18 bases unmatched. The CDR3 spans 16 residues. The CDR3 region is CSVLRMGLAGAGEQYF. The CDR3 DNA sequence: TGCAGCGTCTTACGTATGGGGCTAGCGGGAGCTGGGGAGCAGTACTTC.

The chain carries TRBV28 and TRBJ2-1, with D uncertain. Germline V lookup: CDR1 MDHEN, CDR2 SYDVKM. Trimming removed 5 bases from V and 9 bases from J, with 11 bases in between. The CDR3 runs 12 residues. Here the CDR3 DNA reads TGTGCCAGCAGTCCGACTTTGGGTGAGCAGTTCTTC. Protein product: CASSPTLGEQFF.

V usage is TRBV28 and J usage is TRBJ1-5, with D uncertain. The CDR3 sequence is 13 residues long. V shed 11 bases and J shed 7 bases, with 18 bases lying between them. Germline V gives CDR1 MDHEN, CDR2 SYDVKM. The DNA for the CDR3 is TGTGCCGGTCAAGGCCGCCCAGAGCAGCCCCAGCATTTT. This sequence encodes CAGQGRPEQPQHF.

The chain employs TRBV6-2 or TRBV6-3 and TRBJ1-2; the D gene is possibly TRBD1 (6 bases). The germline V gene has CDR1 MNHEY and CDR2 SVGEGT. V was trimmed by 4 bases and J by 0 bases, leaving 15 bases between them. The CDR3 length is 16 residues. The CDR3 bases are TGTGCCAGCAGTTCTACCGCGGGGGCCACTAACTATGGCTACACCTTC. This gives the protein CASSSTAGATNYGYTF.

The J gene is TRBJ1-6, the V gene TRBV28, with D unclear. CDR3 length: 17 residues. The germline CDR1 and CDR2 sequences are MDHEN and SYDVKM. Trimming pared 4 bases from V and 4 bases from J, leaving 17 bases between. The CDR3 is CASSSYNGPFYNSPLHF. CDR3 in DNA: TGTGCCAGCAGTTCCTATAACGGCCCCTTTTATAATTCACCCCTCCACTTT.

J is TRBJ2-7 and V is TRBV6-5; a possible D gene is TRBD1 (6 bases). The CDR3 loop spans 14 amino acids. Germline V lookup: CDR1 MNHEY, CDR2 SVGAGI. V was cut by 7 bases and J by 2 bases, with 15 bases left in between. The CDR3 DNA reads as TGTGCCAGCAAGACACAGGGAGAAGCCTACGAGCAGTACTTC. Its translation: CASKTQGEAYEQYF.

The chain is built from TRBV10-3 and TRBJ1-1; D may be TRBD1 (5 bases). The germline V gene has CDR1 ENHRY and CDR2 SYGVKD. The CDR3 loop spans 12 amino acids. V was clipped by 8 bases and J by 0 bases, with 7 bases between them. The CDR3 DNA reads TGTGCCATCGGGGCGGTGAACACTGAAGCTTTCTTT. Its protein product is CAIGAVNTEAFF.

The chain combines TRBV6-2 or TRBV6-3 with TRBJ2-3; D uncertain. Trimming removed 2 bases at V and 8 bases at J, with 14 bases between. The CDR3 extends over 14 amino acids. Germline V gene sequence: CDR1 MNHEY, CDR2 SVGEGT. The CDR3 bases are TGTGCCAGCAGTTACGGGCCCGAGCCGGGTACGCAGTATTTT. This sequence encodes CASSYGPEPGTQYF.

The V call is TRBV3-1 (or the pseudogene TRBV3-2), the J call TRBJ2-7; 12 nucleotides match TRBD2. The ends lost 0 bases at V and 6 bases at J; junction bases unmatched: 9. Germline CDR1 reads LGHDT; CDR2 reads YNNKEL (reference sequence). There are 17 residues in the CDR3. DNA of the CDR3: TGTGCCAGCAGCCAAGATTGGATACTAGCGGGAGGAGGCGAGCAGTACTTC. Its protein is CASSQDWILAGGGEQYF.

CDR3 protein: CSVEVRSLAGASDTQYF. The CDR3 region has the DNA TGCAGCGTTGAGGTCCGATCCCTAGCGGGAGCTTCAGATACGCAGTATTTT. The chain uses TRBV29-1 and TRBJ2-3; 10 nucleotides match TRBD2. The CDR3 length is 17 residues. Germline values: CDR1 SQVTM, CDR2 ANQGSEA. J gave up 4 bases and V 3 bases, and 13 bases lay outside the gene matches.

The gene calls are TRBV9 and TRBJ2-1; perhaps TRBD2 as D (6 bases). In germline, CDR1 is SGDLS, CDR2 YYNGEE. The CDR3 covers 16 residues. Trimming pared 1 base from V and 8 bases from J, leaving 19 bases between. This CDR3 is CASSVRGEAGLDEQFF. The DNA of the CDR3 is TGTGCCAGCAGCGTAAGAGGCGAGGCGGGATTGGATGAGCAGTTCTTC.

V gene TRBV7-2 combines with J gene TRBJ1-1; D may be TRBD1 (6 bases). Germline V gives CDR1 SGHTA, CDR2 FQGNSA. The germline V and J ends were trimmed by 1 base and 4 bases, with 13 bases remaining between them. The CDR3 is 15 residues long. The CDR3 bases are TGTGCCAGCAGCTTAGGAACACAGGGCGTCACTGAAGCTTTCTTT. Its protein product is CASSLGTQGVTEAFF.

Only one count was recorded for this clone. The rearrangement joins TRBV25-1 to TRBJ2-7; 8 bases map to TRBD1. This CDR3 has 13 residues. With V trimmed by 4 bases and J by 3 bases, 2 bases remained unmatched. The V gene's germline CDR1 is MGHDK and CDR2 SYGVNS. As DNA, the CDR3 is TGTGCCAGCAGTGCCGGGACAGGCTACGAGCAGTACTTC. This codes for CASSAGTGYEQYF.

The chain combines TRBV5-4 with TRBJ2-7; 7 bases are shared with TRBD2. Germline CDR1 SGHNT, CDR2 YYREEE (reference sequence). CDR3 length: 14 amino acids. Unmatched junction bases numbered 8, after V lost 4 bases and J lost 4 bases. In DNA form, the CDR3 reads TGTGCCAGCAGCCCGTCAGGGCGGGAGTACGAGCAGTACTTC. This gives the protein CASSPSGREYEQYF.

The chain recombines TRBV7-6 with TRBJ1-4; 11 bases are shared with TRBD1. V dropped 5 bases and J dropped 7; count of bases not matched to a gene: 9. Germline V gene lookup returns CDR1 SGHVS and CDR2 FNYEAQ. The CDR3 sequence is 16 residues long. CDR3 loop: CASSPGDRGVSEKLFF. The CDR3 DNA is TGTGCCAGCAGCCCGGGGGACAGGGGGGTTAGTGAAAAACTGTTTTTT.

The V and J genes are TRBV18 and TRBJ2-1, with D possibly being TRBD2 (6 bases). The V gene lost 3 bases and the J gene lost 7 bases, with 16 bases spanning the gap. In germline, CDR1 is KGHSH, CDR2 LQKENI. The CDR3 extends over 15 amino acids. For the CDR3, the DNA is TGTGCCAGCTCACCGACCCCGGGACTTACTAATGAGCAGTTCTTC. It codes for CASSPTPGLTNEQFF.

The V gene is TRBV7-2, the J gene TRBJ1-4, with D maybe TRBD1 (6 bases). This CDR3 comprises 15 residues. Germline CDR1 and CDR2: SGHTA and FQGNSA. V was shortened by 2 bases and J by 8 bases, with 15 bases between the two germline ends. This CDR3 reads CASSLSRGHEEKLFF. In nucleotides, the CDR3 is TGTGCCAGCAGCTTAAGTCGGGGGCATGAGGAAAAACTGTTTTTT.

The chain is built from TRBV29-1 and TRBJ1-3; no definite D call. The length of the CDR3 is 15 residues. V was trimmed by 4 bases and J by 0 bases, leaving 13 bases between them. Looked up from germline, CDR1 is SQVTM and CDR2 is ANQGSEA. Here the CDR3 reads CSVGVSVTSGNTIYF. The CDR3 DNA reads as TGCAGCGTTGGGGTCTCGGTGACCTCTGGAAACACCATATATTTT. The full variable domain, in which reference TRBV29-1 and TRBJ1-3 provide the parts outside the CDR3, is SAVISQKPSRDICQRGTSLTIQCQVDSQVTMMFWYRQQPGQSLTLIATANQGSEATYESGFVIDKFPISRPNLTFSTLTVSNMSPEDSSIYLCSVGVSVTSGNTIYFGEGSWLTVV.

The rearrangement links TRBV21-1 to TRBJ2-7; TRBD2, the table's D call, was not compared with the DNA. TRBV21-1 is listed as a pseudogene. The CDR3 has 17 residues. The CDR3 protein is CASSKAEGRCPNYEQYF. CDR3 nucleotides: TGTGCCAGCAGCAAGGCGGAAGGCCGGTGTCCAAACTACGAGCAGTACTTC.

This clone was recorded only once. J is TRBJ2-1 and V is TRBV23-1, with TRBD2 identical over 10 bases. TRBV23-1 is recorded as an ORF, its role being uncertain. The V and J ends lost 0 bases and 8 bases, in that order; junction bases with no gene match: 7. The CDR3 covers 16 residues. CDR3 bases: TGCGCCAGCAGTCAATCTGAGCGGGAGGGCAGGGATGAGCAGTTCTTC. Translation: CASSQSEREGRDEQFF.

The V call is TRBV14, the J call TRBJ2-4; D may match TRBD1 or TRBD2 (6 bases each). This CDR3 contains 15 residues. In germline, CDR1 is SGHDN, CDR2 FVKESK. Trimming stripped 2 bases from V and 5 bases from J, with 13 bases between. The CDR3 nucleotides are TGTGCCAGCAGCCAAAGACGGGGGCCCCAAAACATTCAGTACTTC. This codes for CASSQRRGPQNIQYF.

V gene TRBV12-3 or TRBV12-4 combines with J gene TRBJ2-1; D not certain. V was shortened by 3 bases and J by 7 bases, with 7 bases between the two germline ends. CDR3 length: 12 amino acids. CDR3 bases: TGTGCCAGCAGTTTTGTGGGAAATGAGCAGTTCTTC. Its translation: CASSFVGNEQFF.

The chain carries TRBV5-5 and TRBJ2-1, with D hard to call. The CDR3 totals 15 residues. V was pared by 4 bases and J by 0 bases, with 11 bases between. CDR1 and CDR2 from the germline V gene are SGHKS and YYEKEE (reference sequence). The CDR3 DNA reads as TGTGCCAGCAGCCCCTACTTGACCTCCTACAATGAGCAGTTCTTC. Amino acids: CASSPYLTSYNEQFF. Looking up the rest from reference TRBV5-5 and TRBJ2-1 gives the full variable domain: DAGVTQSPTHLIKTRGQQVTLRCSPISGHKSVSWYQQVLGQGPQFIFQYYEKEERGRGNFPDRFSARQFPNYSSELNVNALLLGDSALYLCASSPYLTSYNEQFFGPGTRLTVL.

This clone came up once. The J gene is TRBJ2-3, the V gene TRBV6-2 or TRBV6-3; D is possibly TRBD2 (5 bases). The V end was cut by 5 bases, the J end by 4 bases, with 22 bases between. The CDR3 loop spans 17 amino acids. Germline CDR1 and CDR2: MNHEY and SVGEGT. The CDR3 sequence: CASSLYYLEEVPDTQYF. The CDR3 nucleotides read TGTGCCAGCAGTCTTTACTACCTGGAGGAGGTCCCAGATACGCAGTATTTT.

This clone turned up a few times. This chain links TRBV7-3 with TRBJ2-7; D remains unclear. The V and J ends lost 2 bases and 2 bases respectively, with 13 bases between them. The CDR3 consists of 15 residues. Germline V gene sequence: CDR1 SGHTA, CDR2 FQGTGA. In DNA form, the CDR3 reads TGTGCCAGCAGCTTATCGCCCAGGCCTCCCTACGAGCAGTACTTC. Amino acid sequence: CASSLSPRPPYEQYF. The full variable domain, completed using reference TRBV7-3 and TRBJ2-7, is GAGVSQTPSNKVTEKGKYVELRCDPISGHTALYWYRQSLGQGPEFLIYFQGTGAADDSGLPNDRFFAVRPEGSVSTLKIQRTERGDSAVYLCASSLSPRPPYEQYFGPGTRLTVT.

The rearrangement joins TRBV6-5 to TRBJ1-6; unclear D gene. V was cut by 11 bases and J by 8 bases, with 13 bases left in between. This CDR3 spans 12 amino acids. Germline V gives CDR1 MNHEY, CDR2 SVGAGI. CDR3 amino acids: CAWASSYSPLHF. CDR3 DNA: TGTGCCTGGGCGTCTTCCTATTCACCCCTCCACTTT.

The V and J genes are TRBV18 and TRBJ2-1, with 9 bases matching TRBD1. Germline CDR1 reads KGHSH; CDR2 reads LQKENI. This CDR3 has 14 amino acids. J gave up 8 bases and V 6 bases, and 8 bases lay outside the gene matches. CDR3 bases: TGTGCCAGCTCCCCCGGACAGGGGAGGGATGAGCAGTTCTTC. Translation: CASSPGQGRDEQFF.